Listed here are 11 T cell receptor beta chains from one sample, sequenced in a study of blood T cell repertoires in COVID-19. TCRdb's copy holds only in-frame clones and misses some; the assay was immunoSEQ multiplex PCR. Of some 120,000 clones detected, just under 85% appear once; the ten largest clones hold about 15%. Sequences were obtained from peripheral blood. These receptors originate from a woman between 45 and 65 years old with acute or convalescent COVID-19.

Of note for this clone: Distinct nucleotide sequences in the sample also encode this CDR3. V gene TRBV5-1 combines with J gene TRBJ1-6; D unclear. The CDR3 length is 15 residues. Trimming removed 2 bases at V and 0 bases at J, with 6 bases between. Germline V CDR1 and CDR2: SGHRS, YFSETQ. In DNA form, the CDR3 reads TGCGCCAGCAGCTTAGAGAGCTCCTATAATTCACCCCTCCACTTT. This encodes CASSLESSYNSPLHF.

This clone has only one observation. V usage is TRBV9 and J usage is TRBJ2-3; a weak D match, TRBD2 (7 bases). Trimming took 4 bases from V and 0 from J, leaving 18 bases between them. Germline V gene sequence: CDR1 SGDLS, CDR2 YYNGEE. This CDR3 has 17 amino acids. CDR3 nucleotide sequence: TGTGCCAGCAGCCCGCCGGGGAGGGGGTTTAGCACAGATACGCAGTATTTT. Protein: CASSPPGRGFSTDTQYF.

The rearrangement joins TRBV5-1 to TRBJ1-6, with TRBD1 matching over 11 bases. The CDR3 consists of 15 residues. Germline trimming cut 4 bases from V and 10 bases from J; bases unmatched to any gene: 7. From germline, CDR1 is SGHRS and CDR2 YFSETQ. For the CDR3, the DNA is TGCGCCAGCAGCGTAACCGGGACAGGGGGATCACCCCTCCACTTT. The encoded protein is CASSVTGTGGSPLHF.

The chain carries TRBV6-5 and TRBJ1-5; D perhaps matches TRBD1 (5 bases). Germline V CDR1 and CDR2: MNHEY, SVGAGI. This CDR3 region has 15 residues. The V and J ends lost 8 bases and 0 bases respectively, with 14 bases between them. CDR3 DNA: TGTGCCAGCCTCAGGGCCCCTTATAGCAATCAGCCCCAGCATTTT. The encoded protein is CASLRAPYSNQPQHF.

Remarks on this clone: The same CDR3 can be traced to other DNA sequences in this sample. The chain combines TRBV5-1 with TRBJ1-3; D gene unclear. This CDR3 is built from 15 residues. The V gene's germline CDR1 is SGHRS and CDR2 YFSETQ. With 0 bases removed from V and 1 base from J, the gap between germline ends came to 8 bases. The CDR3 sequence: CASSLAGGSGNTIYF. The CDR3 region has the DNA TGCGCCAGCAGCTTGGCCGGAGGATCTGGAAACACCATATATTTT. The whole variable domain, filled in from reference TRBV5-1 and TRBJ1-3, reads KAGVTQTPRYLIKTRGQQVTLSCSPISGHRSVSWYQQTPGQGLQFLFEYFSETQRNKGNFPGRFSGRQFSNSRSEMNVSTLELGDSALYLCASSLAGGSGNTIYFGEGSWLTVV.

The table lists this clone with a few counts. The chain has TRBV6-6 and TRBJ2-2, with D unresolved. This CDR3 contains 13 residues. V was clipped by 10 bases and J by 1 base, with 10 bases between them. Germline CDR1 and CDR2: MNHNY and SVGAGI (reference sequence). CDR3 coding DNA: TGTGCCACCGGCCCAGGGAACACCGGGGAGCTGTTTTTT. Its translation is CATGPGNTGELFF.

The J gene is TRBJ1-1, the V gene TRBV19; 9 nucleotides match TRBD1. The J segment lost 9 bases and the V segment lost 6 bases, leaving 5 bases of the junction unmatched. Germline V gives CDR1 LNHDA, CDR2 SQIVND (reference sequence). The CDR3 contains 12 residues. The CDR3 DNA follows: TGTGCCAGTAGGGGAACAGGGGGCAAAGCTTTCTTT. Amino acids: CASRGTGGKAFF.

The genes are TRBV18 and TRBJ1-4; D might be TRBD1 (5 bases). Trimming took off 0 bases at V and 0 bases at J, with 23 bases between the two ends. This CDR3 has 21 residues. Germline V gives CDR1 KGHSH, CDR2 LQKENI. DNA of the CDR3: TGTGCCAGCTCACCACCCAACCCCCCGCAAATCGGGGGGGCAACTAATGAAAAACTGTTTTTT. It translates to CASSPPNPPQIGGATNEKLFF.

This clone appeared once. The rearrangement joins TRBV7-9 to TRBJ1-2, with TRBD1 matching over 7 bases. Trimming removed 6 bases from V and 8 bases from J; junction bases left unmatched: 9. Germline assignment: CDR1 SEHNR and CDR2 FQNEAQ (reference sequence). This CDR3 is 13 amino acids long. CDR3 coding DNA: TGTGCCAGCAGACACGGGACAGTGACAGGCTACACCTTC. It translates to CASRHGTVTGYTF.

The genes are TRBV5-8 and TRBJ1-6; TRBD1 is a possible D gene (5 bases). V was shortened by 2 bases and J by 0 bases, with 9 bases between the two germline ends. CDR1 is SGHTS, CDR2 YDEGEE, per germline. The CDR3 is 16 amino acids. The chain's CDR3 is CASSLRQNSYNSPLHF. DNA for the CDR3: TGTGCCAGCAGCTTACGACAGAACTCCTATAATTCACCCCTCCACTTT.

The V and J genes are TRBV20-1 and TRBJ1-1; no firm D call. CDR1 and CDR2 (germline): DFQATT, SNEGSKA (reference sequence). The CDR3 loop spans 12 amino acids. V was cut by 3 bases and J by 1 base, with 6 bases left in between. CDR3 sequence: CSASDGNTEAFF. DNA for the CDR3: TGCAGTGCTAGTGACGGGAACACTGAAGCTTTCTTT.